This T cell receptor (beta chain) emerged from a study of neurological immune-mediated disorders. The cDNA was synthesized by means of template-switch 5'RACE, which was carried out with 10-nucleotide random UMIs. TCRdb processed the 5' RACE reads anew with MiXCR; each CDR3 protein has one entry. The sample has under 90,000 distinct CDR3 sequences; around 9.6% are singletons. The CDR3 consists of 13 residues. From germline, CDR1 is SNHLY and CDR2 FYNNEI. Deletions cut 9 bases from V and 0 bases from J, with 11 bases between. This clonotype occurred many times. The time point here: longitudinal time-point 1 (baseline).

The receptor's source is a man aged 25 to 45 in good health. The specimen sequenced was PBMCs. The rearrangement joins TRBV2 to TRBJ2-5, with TRBD1 as a possible D gene (6 bases). The CDR3 here is CARGANHQETQYF. Written as DNA, the CDR3 is TGTGCCAGGGGGGCTAATCACCAAGAGACCCAGTACTTC.